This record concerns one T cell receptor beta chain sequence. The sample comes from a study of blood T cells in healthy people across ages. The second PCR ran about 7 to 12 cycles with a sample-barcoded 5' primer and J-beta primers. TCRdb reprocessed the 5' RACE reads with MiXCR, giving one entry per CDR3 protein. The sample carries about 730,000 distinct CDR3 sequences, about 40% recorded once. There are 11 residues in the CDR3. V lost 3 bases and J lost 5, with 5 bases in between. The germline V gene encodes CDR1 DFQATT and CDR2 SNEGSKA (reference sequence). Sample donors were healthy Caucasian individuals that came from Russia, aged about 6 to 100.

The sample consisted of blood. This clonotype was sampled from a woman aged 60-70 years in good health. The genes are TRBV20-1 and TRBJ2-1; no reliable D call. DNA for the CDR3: TGCAGTGCTAGCCGGGACAATGAGCAGTTCTTC. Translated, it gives CSASRDNEQFF.